The clone carrying this TCR beta chain was found many times. The data are from a study of shared clonotypes between healthy human individuals. V was shortened by 2 bases and J by 1 base, with 8 bases between the two germline ends. This CDR3 is 14 amino acids long. Per the germline V gene, CDR1 is MGHRA and CDR2 is YSYEKL. Method: immunoSEQ multiplex PCR; TCRdb's copy keeps in-frame clones and lacks some. The data contain over a million clones, about 84% of them seen just once; the ten biggest clones take up roughly 0.65%. Healthy and HIV-negative, the adult donors had no recent acute infections or vaccinations.

Sample: memory CD4+ T cells from PBMCs. Subset described: CD45RA-negative fraction. The receptor was isolated from a man aged 18 to 30 in good health. Some clones in this sample may be carry-over from other donors' samples. This chain connects TRBV4-1 to TRBJ2-5, with a possible D match to TRBD1 (6 bases). The chain's CDR3 is CASSQTGSQETQYF. CDR3 nucleotide sequence: TGCGCCAGCAGCCAAACAGGGTCCCAAGAGACCCAGTACTTC.